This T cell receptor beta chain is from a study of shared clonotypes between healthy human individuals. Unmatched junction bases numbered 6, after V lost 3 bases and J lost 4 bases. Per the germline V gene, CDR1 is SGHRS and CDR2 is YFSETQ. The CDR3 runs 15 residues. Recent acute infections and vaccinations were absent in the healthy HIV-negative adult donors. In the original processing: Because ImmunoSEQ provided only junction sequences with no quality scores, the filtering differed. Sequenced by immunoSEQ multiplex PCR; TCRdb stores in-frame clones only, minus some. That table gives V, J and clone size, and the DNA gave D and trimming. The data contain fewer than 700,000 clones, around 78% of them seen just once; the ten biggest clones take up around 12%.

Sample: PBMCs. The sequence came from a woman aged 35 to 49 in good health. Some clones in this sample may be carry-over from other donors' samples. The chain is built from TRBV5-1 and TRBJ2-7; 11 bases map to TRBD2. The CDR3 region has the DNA TGCGCCAGCAGCTCCGATAGCGGGAGGGGGTACGAGCAGTACTTC. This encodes CASSSDSGRGYEQYF.